This T cell receptor beta chain came from a study of CD8+CD57+ T cells in acquired aplastic anemia. Genomic DNA acted as the template from which TCR beta VDJ combination and CDR3 sequence profiling were carried out. TCRdb fed the reads into MiXCR, producing one record per CDR3 protein. Among under 200,000 distinct CDR3 sequences, around half were seen once, and the ten largest hold roughly 3.2%. This clonotype was observed at least ten times. Germline V gene lookup returns CDR1 SNHLY and CDR2 FYNNEI. V lost 4 bases and J lost 6, with 12 bases in between. This CDR3 region has 13 residues. Sequenced patients had shown CD8+CD57+ cell expansion by flow cytometry.

The gene calls are TRBV2 and TRBJ1-2; D is perhaps TRBD1 (5 bases). The sequencing sample was made of sorted CD4+, CD8+, or CD8+CD57+ T cells (not recorded which) from PBMCs. The sequence derives from a human donor with aplastic anemia. The CDR3 nucleotides are TGTGCCAGCAGTGGGACAACCAGAAATGGCTACACCTTC. Translation: CASSGTTRNGYTF. The full variable domain, its missing parts supplied by reference TRBV2 and TRBJ1-2, is EPEVTQTPSHQVTQMGQEVILRCVPISNHLYFYWYRQILGQKVEFLVSFYNNEISEKSEIFDDQFSVERPDGSNFTLKIRSTKLEDSAMYFCASSGTTRNGYTFGSGTRLTVV.